The entry below gives a single T cell receptor (beta chain) sequence along with its context. Its specificity is not known. In germline, CDR1 is KGHSH, CDR2 LQKENI. V was clipped by 5 bases and J by 2 bases, with 15 bases between them. The CDR3 loop spans 15 amino acids. Purities in excess of 98% were seen in all sorted populations. The data were taken from a study of beta chain features in type 1 diabetes. Every bit of the isolated RNA underwent reverse transcription, so sequencing read expressed TCRB transcripts. Measured with immunoSEQ multiplex PCR; TCRdb has only the in-frame clones, and not every one. The sample holds hundreds of thousands of clones, over 10% seen once. Whole-study findings and limits: Relative to healthy donors, patients appeared to have naive, central memory and Treg TCRB repertoires that were more similar.

The source is a woman aged 18-29 years in good health. The chain joins TRBV18 to TRBJ2-5; D perhaps matches TRBD1 (5 bases). Specimen: naive CD4+ T cells from blood. This CDR3 is CASSTNAGPQETQYF. CDR3 DNA sequence: TGTGCCAGCTCAACAAACGCAGGGCCGCAAGAGACCCAGTACTTC.